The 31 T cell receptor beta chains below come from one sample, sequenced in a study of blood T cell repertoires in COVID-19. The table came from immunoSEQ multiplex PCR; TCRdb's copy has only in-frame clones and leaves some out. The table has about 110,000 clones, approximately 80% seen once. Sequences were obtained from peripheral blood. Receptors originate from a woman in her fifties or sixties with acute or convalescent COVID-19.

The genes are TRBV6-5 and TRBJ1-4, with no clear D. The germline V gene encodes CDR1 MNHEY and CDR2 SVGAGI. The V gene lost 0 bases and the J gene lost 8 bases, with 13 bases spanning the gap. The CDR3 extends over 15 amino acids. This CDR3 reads CASSYSSTFGEKLFF. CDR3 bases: TGTGCCAGCAGTTACTCTTCAACATTTGGCGAAAAACTGTTTTTT.

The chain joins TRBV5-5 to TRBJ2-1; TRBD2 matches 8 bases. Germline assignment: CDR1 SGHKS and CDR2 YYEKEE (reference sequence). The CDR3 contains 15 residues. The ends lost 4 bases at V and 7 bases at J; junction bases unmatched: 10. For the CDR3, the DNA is TGTGCCAGCAGCCACGGACTAGCCTCTAGTAATGAGCAGTTCTTC. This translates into CASSHGLASSNEQFF.

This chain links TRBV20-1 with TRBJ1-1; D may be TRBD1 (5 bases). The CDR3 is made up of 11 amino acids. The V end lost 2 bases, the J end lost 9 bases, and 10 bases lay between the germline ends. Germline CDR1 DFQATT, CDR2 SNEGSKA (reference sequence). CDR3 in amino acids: CSARPDRQAFF. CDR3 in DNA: TGCAGTGCTAGACCCGACAGACAAGCTTTCTTT.

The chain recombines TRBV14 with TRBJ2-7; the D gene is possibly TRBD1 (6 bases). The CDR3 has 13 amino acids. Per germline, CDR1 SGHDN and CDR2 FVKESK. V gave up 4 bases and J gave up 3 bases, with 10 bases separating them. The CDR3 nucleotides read TGTGCCAGCAGCCCCCGGGACAACTACGAGCAGTACTTC. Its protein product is CASSPRDNYEQYF. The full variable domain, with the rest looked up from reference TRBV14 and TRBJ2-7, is EAGVTQFPSHSVIEKGQTVTLRCDPISGHDNLYWYRRVMGKEIKFLLHFVKESKQDESGMPNNRFLAERTGGTYSTLKVQPAELEDSGVYFCASSPRDNYEQYFGPGTRLTVT.

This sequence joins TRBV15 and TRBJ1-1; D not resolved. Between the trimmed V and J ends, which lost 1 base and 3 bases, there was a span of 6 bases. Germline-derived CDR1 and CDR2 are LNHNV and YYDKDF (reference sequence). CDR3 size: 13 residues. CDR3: CATSRGGDTEAFF. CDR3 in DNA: TGTGCCACCAGCAGAGGGGGAGACACTGAAGCTTTCTTT.

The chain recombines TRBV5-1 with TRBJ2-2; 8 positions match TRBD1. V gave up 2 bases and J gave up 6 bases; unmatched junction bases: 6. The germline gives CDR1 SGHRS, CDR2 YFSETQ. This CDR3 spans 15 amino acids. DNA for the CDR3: TGCGCCAGCAGCTTTCAACAGGGGGTAGCCGGGGAGCTGTTTTTT. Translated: CASSFQQGVAGELFF.

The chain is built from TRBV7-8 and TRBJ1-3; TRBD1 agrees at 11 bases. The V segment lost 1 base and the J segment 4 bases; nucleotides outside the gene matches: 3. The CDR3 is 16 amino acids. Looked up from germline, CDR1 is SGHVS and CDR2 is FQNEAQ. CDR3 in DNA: TGTGCCAGCAGCTTAGGGACAGGGGGCGGAGGAAACACCATATATTTT. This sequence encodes CASSLGTGGGGNTIYF.

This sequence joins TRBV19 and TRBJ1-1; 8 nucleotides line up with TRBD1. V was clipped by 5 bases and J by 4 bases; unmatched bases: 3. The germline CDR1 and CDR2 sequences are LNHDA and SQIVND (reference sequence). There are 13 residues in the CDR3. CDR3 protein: CASSSTGGTEAFF. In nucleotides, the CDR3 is TGTGCCAGTAGTTCTACAGGGGGCACTGAAGCTTTCTTT.

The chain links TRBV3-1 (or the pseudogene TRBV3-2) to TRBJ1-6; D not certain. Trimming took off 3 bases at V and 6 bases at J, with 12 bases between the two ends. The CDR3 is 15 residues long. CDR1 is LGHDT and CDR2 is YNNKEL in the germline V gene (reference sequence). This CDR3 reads CASSHGLMGNSPLHF. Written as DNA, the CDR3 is TGTGCCAGCAGCCACGGGTTAATGGGTAATTCACCCCTCCACTTT.

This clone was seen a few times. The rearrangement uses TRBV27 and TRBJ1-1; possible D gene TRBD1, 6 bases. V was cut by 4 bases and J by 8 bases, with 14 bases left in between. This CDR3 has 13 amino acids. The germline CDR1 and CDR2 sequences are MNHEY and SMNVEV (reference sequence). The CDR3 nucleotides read TGTGCCAGCAGTTACAGGGTTTACTCGGAAGCTTTCTTT. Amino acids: CASSYRVYSEAFF.

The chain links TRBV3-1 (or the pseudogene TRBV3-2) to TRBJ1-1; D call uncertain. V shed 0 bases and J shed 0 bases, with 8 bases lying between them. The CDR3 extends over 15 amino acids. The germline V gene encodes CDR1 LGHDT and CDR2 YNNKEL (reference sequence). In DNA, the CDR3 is TGTGCCAGCAGCCAAGAGCAGCGACTGAACACTGAAGCTTTCTTT. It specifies CASSQEQRLNTEAFF.

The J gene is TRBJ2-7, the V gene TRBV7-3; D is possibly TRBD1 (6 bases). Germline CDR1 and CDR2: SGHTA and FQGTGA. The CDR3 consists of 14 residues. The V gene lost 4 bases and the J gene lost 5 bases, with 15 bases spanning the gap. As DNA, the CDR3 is TGTGCCAGCAGCTCAGGGGACCCGCATAACGAGCAGTACTTC. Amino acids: CASSSGDPHNEQYF.

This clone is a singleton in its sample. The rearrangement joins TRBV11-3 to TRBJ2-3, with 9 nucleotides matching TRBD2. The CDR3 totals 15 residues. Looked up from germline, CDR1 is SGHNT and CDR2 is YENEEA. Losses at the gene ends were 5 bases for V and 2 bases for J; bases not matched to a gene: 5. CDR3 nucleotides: TGTGCCAGCAGCAAAAGCGGGGGGTACACAGATACGCAGTATTTT. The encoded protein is CASSKSGGYTDTQYF.

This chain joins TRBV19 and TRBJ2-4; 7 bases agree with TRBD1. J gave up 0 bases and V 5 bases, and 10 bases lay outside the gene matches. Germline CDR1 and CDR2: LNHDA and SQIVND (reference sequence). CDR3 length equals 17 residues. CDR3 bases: TGTGCCAGTAGTGCAAACAGGGGTGGGATAGCCAAAAACATTCAGTACTTC. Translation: CASSANRGGIAKNIQYF.

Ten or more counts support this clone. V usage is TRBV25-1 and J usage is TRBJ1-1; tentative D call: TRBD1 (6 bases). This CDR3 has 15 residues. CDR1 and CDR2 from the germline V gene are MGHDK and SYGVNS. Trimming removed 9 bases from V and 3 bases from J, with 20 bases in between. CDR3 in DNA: TGTGCCAGTACAGGGTCGCTCACCTCCGACACTGAAGCTTTCTTT. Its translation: CASTGSLTSDTEAFF. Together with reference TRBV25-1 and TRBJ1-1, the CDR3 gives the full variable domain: EADIYQTPRYLVIGTGKKITLECSQTMGHDKMYWYQQDPGMELHLIHYSYGVNSTEKGDLSSESTVSRIRTEHFPLTLESARPSHTSQYLCASTGSLTSDTEAFFGQGTRLTVV.

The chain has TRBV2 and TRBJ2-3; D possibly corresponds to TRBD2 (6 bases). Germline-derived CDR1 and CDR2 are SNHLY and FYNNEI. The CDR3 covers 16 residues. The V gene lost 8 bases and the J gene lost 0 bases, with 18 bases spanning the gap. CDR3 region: CASERELAVSTDTQYF. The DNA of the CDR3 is TGTGCCAGCGAGAGGGAACTAGCAGTTAGCACAGATACGCAGTATTTT.

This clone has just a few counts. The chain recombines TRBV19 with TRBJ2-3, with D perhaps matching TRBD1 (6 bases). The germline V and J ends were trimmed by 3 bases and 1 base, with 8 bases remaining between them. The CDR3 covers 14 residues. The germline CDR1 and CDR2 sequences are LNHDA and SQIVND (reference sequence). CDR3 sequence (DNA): TGTGCCAGTAGTATCGGGACACGCACAGATACGCAGTATTTT. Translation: CASSIGTRTDTQYF. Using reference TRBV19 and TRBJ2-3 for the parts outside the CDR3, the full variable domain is DGGITQSPKYLFRKEGQNVTLSCEQNLNHDAMYWYRQDPGQGLRLIYYSQIVNDFQKGDIAEGYSVSREKKESFPLTVTSAQKNPTAFYLCASSIGTRTDTQYFGPGTRLTVL.

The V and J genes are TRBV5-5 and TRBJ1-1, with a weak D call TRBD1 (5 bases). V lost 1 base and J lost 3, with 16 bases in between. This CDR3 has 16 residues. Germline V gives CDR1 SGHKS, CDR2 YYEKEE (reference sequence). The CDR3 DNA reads TGTGCCAGCAGCTTGACACCCCGGGACTTGGACACTGAAGCTTTCTTT. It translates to CASSLTPRDLDTEAFF. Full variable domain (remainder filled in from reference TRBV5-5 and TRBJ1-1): DAGVTQSPTHLIKTRGQQVTLRCSPISGHKSVSWYQQVLGQGPQFIFQYYEKEERGRGNFPDRFSARQFPNYSSELNVNALLLGDSALYLCASSLTPRDLDTEAFFGQGTRLTVV.

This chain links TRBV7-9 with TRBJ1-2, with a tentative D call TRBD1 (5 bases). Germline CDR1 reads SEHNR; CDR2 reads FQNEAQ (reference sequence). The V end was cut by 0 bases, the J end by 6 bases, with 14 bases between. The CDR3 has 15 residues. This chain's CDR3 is CASSLANRRLDGYTF. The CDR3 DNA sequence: TGTGCCAGCAGCTTAGCCAACAGGCGACTGGATGGCTACACCTTC.

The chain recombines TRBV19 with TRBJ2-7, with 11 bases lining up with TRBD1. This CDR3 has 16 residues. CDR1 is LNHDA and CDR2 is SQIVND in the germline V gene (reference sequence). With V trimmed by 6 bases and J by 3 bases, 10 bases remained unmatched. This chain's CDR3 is CASSKSPGTGGYEQYF. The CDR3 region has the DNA TGTGCCAGTAGCAAAAGTCCCGGGACAGGGGGCTACGAGCAGTACTTC.

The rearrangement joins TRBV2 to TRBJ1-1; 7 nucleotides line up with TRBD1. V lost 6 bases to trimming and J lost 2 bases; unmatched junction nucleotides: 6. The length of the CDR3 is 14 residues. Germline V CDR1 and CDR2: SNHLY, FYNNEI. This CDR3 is CASRPGQPNTEAFF. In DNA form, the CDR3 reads TGTGCCAGCAGGCCGGGACAGCCAAACACTGAAGCTTTCTTT.

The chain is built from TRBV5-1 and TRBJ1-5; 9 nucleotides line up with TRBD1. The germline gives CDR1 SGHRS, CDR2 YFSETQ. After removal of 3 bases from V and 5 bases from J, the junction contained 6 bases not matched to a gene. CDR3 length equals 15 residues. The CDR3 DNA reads TGCGCCAGCAGCTCTCCAGGGGACAGGGATCAGCCCCAGCATTTT. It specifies CASSSPGDRDQPQHF.

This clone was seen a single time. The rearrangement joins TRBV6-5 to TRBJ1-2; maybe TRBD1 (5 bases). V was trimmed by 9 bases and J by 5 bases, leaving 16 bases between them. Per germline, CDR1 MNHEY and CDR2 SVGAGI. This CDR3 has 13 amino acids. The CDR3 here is CASKTAKSYGYTF. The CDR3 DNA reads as TGTGCCAGTAAGACAGCGAAGTCATATGGCTACACCTTC.

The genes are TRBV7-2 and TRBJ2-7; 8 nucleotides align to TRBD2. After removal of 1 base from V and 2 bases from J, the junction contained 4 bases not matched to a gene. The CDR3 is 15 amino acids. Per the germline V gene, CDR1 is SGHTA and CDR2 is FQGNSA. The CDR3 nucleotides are TGTGCCAGCAGCTTAGTTACGGGGGGGACCTACGAGCAGTACTTC. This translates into CASSLVTGGTYEQYF.

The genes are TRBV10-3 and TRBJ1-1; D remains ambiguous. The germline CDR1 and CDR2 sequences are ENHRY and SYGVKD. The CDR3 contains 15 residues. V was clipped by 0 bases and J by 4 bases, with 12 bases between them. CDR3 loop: CAISESEVGSTEAFF. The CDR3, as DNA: TGTGCCATCAGTGAGTCCGAGGTAGGGAGCACTGAAGCTTTCTTT.

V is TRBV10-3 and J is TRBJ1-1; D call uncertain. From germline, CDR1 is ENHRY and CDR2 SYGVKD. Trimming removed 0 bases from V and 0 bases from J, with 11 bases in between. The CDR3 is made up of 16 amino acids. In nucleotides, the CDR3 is TGTGCCATCAGTGAGTCGGTGGTACGGGTGAACACTGAAGCTTTCTTT. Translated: CAISESVVRVNTEAFF.

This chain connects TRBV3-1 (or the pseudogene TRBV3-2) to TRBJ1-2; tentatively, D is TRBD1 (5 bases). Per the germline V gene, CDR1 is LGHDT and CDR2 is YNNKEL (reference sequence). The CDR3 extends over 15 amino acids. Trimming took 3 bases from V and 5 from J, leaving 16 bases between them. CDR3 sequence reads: CASSHGGLHGYGYTF. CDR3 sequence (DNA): TGTGCCAGCAGCCATGGGGGACTTCATGGTTATGGCTACACCTTC.

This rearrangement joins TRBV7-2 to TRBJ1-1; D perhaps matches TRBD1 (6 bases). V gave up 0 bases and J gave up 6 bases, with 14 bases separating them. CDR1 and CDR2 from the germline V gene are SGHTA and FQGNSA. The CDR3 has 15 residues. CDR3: CASSLAQGRFAEAFF. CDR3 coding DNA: TGTGCCAGCAGCTTAGCACAGGGTAGGTTCGCTGAAGCTTTCTTT.

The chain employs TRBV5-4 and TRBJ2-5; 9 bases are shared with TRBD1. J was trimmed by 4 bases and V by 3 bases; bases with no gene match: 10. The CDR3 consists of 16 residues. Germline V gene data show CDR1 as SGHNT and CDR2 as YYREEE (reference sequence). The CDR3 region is CASSSGTGQGGETQYF. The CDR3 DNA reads TGTGCCAGCAGCTCTGGCACGGGACAGGGAGGAGAGACCCAGTACTTC.

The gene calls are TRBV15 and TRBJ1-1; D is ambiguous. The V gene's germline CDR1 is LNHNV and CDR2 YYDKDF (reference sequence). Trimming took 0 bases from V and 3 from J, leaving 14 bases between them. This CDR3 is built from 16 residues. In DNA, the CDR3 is TGTGCCACCAGCAGAGATTTCGAGGGCCAGGACACTGAAGCTTTCTTT. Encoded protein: CATSRDFEGQDTEAFF.

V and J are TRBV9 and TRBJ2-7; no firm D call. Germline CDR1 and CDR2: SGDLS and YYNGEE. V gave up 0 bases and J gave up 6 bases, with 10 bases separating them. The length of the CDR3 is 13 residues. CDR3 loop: CASSVAGSSEQYF. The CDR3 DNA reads TGTGCCAGCAGCGTAGCGGGTAGTTCCGAGCAGTACTTC.